This T cell receptor (beta chain) was found in a study of cytomegalovirus exposure and HLA in healthy donors. Regarding the study as a whole: Later work found that TCR association rates differed between HLA loci; DRB1 had the most and HLA-C the fewest. Under in vitro conditions, three CMV-associated chains were confirmed as specific for CMV antigens.

About this clone itself: Its specificity is not known.

CDR1 is SGHRS, CDR2 YFSETQ, per germline. V lost 4 bases, J lost 8 bases, and 9 bases stayed unmatched. This CDR3 contains 14 residues. PCR primers comprised 60 Vbeta and 13 Jbeta primers. Using immunoSEQ multiplex PCR, the repertoire was profiled, and TCRdb retains in-frame clones only, with some absent. In the table there are about 110,000 clones, 70% to 80% of which are singletons. Sequenced material: PBMCs. This receptor was identified in a woman between 18 and 30 years old in good health and CMV-seropositive. This chain connects TRBV5-1 to TRBJ1-2; 9 positions agree with TRBD1. The CDR3 sequence: CASSTGTGNQGYTF. The CDR3 bases are TGCGCCAGCAGCACCGGGACAGGGAATCAAGGCTACACCTTC.